The 32 T cell receptor beta chains listed next were all sequenced from one sample in a study of T cells expressing NK-cell markers. TCRdb reprocessed the 5' RACE reads and stores each CDR3 protein as one record, lacking DNA. This table lists around 280,000 distinct CDR3 sequences. The sequenced sample consisted of blood T cells: a sorted CD56 or NKG2C T cell subset, CD4+ or CD8+ T cells, or bulk PBMC T cells (not recorded which). The receptors were gathered from a man aged 18 to 30 in good health.

The chain combines TRBV6-5 with TRBJ2-2; the D gene TCRdb calls, TRBD2, cannot be checked with no DNA. Germline CDR1 reads MNHEY; CDR2 reads SVGAGI. This CDR3 comprises 15 residues. The chain's CDR3 is CASSRSGSGTGELFF.

The chain's CDR3 is CASRPPGTGQETQYF. The rearrangement joins TRBV7-2 to TRBJ2-5; TCRdb gives TRBD1 as the D gene, but with no DNA this cannot be confirmed. The CDR3 has 15 amino acids. CDR1 is SGHTA and CDR2 is FQGNSA in the germline V gene.

The CDR3 here is CASSFRPLDEQYF. The chain combines TRBV27 with TRBJ2-7; TCRdb proposes TRBD1, but this gene call is untestable without DNA. The CDR3 spans 13 residues. CDR1 is MNHEY and CDR2 is SMNVEV in the germline V gene (reference sequence).

The chain uses TRBV7-2 and TRBJ1-6. The CDR3 runs 15 residues. Germline CDR1 SGHTA, CDR2 FQGNSA. The CDR3 loop reads CASSLAPGTVIPLHF. Combining the CDR3 with reference TRBV7-2 and TRBJ1-6 gives the whole variable domain GAGVSQSPSNKVTEKGKDVELRCDPISGHTALYWYRQSLGQGLEFLIYFQGNSAPDKSGLPSDRFSAERTGGSVSTLTIQRTQQEDSAVYLCASSLAPGTVIPLHFGNGTRLTVT.

This rearrangement joins TRBV12-3 or TRBV12-4 to TRBJ1-1; lacking DNA, the TRBD1 call made by TCRdb goes unchecked. The CDR3 extends over 14 amino acids. The CDR3 sequence is CASSLTGMGTEAFF.

The chain couples TRBV12-3 or TRBV12-4 to TRBJ2-1. The CDR3 runs 16 residues. The CDR3 reads CASSPRSGIAYNEQFF.

This chain connects TRBV3-1 to TRBJ2-7; TCRdb lists TRBD2, though no DNA is available to test this call. CDR3 length: 15 amino acids. Germline lookup yields CDR1 LGHDT and CDR2 YNNKEL (reference sequence). CDR3 residues: CASSQWASGRYEQYF.

The chain couples TRBV18 to TRBJ2-1; the D call from TCRdb, TRBD1, cannot be confirmed without DNA. Germline CDR1 and CDR2: KGHSH and LQKENI. The CDR3 sequence is 17 residues long. CDR3: CASSPRQGFLPYNEQFF.

The chain combines TRBV6-1 with TRBJ2-4; the D call from TCRdb, TRBD1, cannot be confirmed without DNA. The CDR3 extends over 14 amino acids. CDR1 MNHNS and CDR2 SASEGT come from the germline V gene. The CDR3 reads CASSSPRQKNIQYF.

The chain couples TRBV7-9 to TRBJ2-3; TCRdb gives TRBD2 as the D gene, but with no DNA this cannot be confirmed. CDR3 length equals 17 residues. Germline V gene sequence: CDR1 SEHNR, CDR2 FQNEAQ (reference sequence). The CDR3 sequence: CASSLALAGGMTDTQYF.

The genes are TRBV3-1 and TRBJ2-1; the TRBD2 assignment by TCRdb is unverifiable without DNA. The CDR3 sequence is 13 residues long. Germline loops: CDR1 LGHDT, CDR2 YNNKEL (reference sequence). The CDR3 protein is CASSQGLASHLFF.

The CDR3 is CASSQEPGPQVGYNEQFF. V is TRBV4-2 and J is TRBJ2-1; as DNA is missing, the TRBD1 call by TCRdb cannot be tested. This CDR3 has 18 residues. Looked up from germline, CDR1 is LGHNA and CDR2 is YNFKEQ.

The rearrangement links TRBV7-2 to TRBJ1-4; absent DNA, TCRdb's TRBD1 call cannot be checked. The length of the CDR3 is 15 residues. Germline CDR1 and CDR2: SGHTA and FQGNSA. CDR3 loop: CASSSLGQGGEKLFF.

The J gene is TRBJ2-1, the V gene TRBV5-1; the TCRdb D gene call, TRBD1, has no DNA to confirm it. CDR3 length equals 14 residues. Germline CDR1 and CDR2: SGHRS and YFSETQ. CDR3 sequence: CASSLAGPRNEQFF.

The rearrangement links TRBV5-1 to TRBJ2-3; TCRdb selects TRBD1, and the lack of DNA leaves this call unchecked. CDR3 length: 14 residues. In germline, CDR1 is SGHRS, CDR2 YFSETQ. This CDR3 is CASARDRGADTQYF.

J is TRBJ2-5 and V is TRBV20-1; TCRdb's D gene call, TRBD2, goes unchecked for lack of DNA. The germline V gene has CDR1 DFQATT and CDR2 SNEGSKA (reference sequence). The CDR3 has 15 amino acids. CDR3 sequence: CSARALLANQETQYF.

The chain couples TRBV5-6 to TRBJ2-1; absent DNA, TCRdb's TRBD2 call cannot be checked. Germline CDR1 SGHDT, CDR2 YYEEEE. The CDR3 extends over 16 amino acids. The CDR3: CASSLVFLAGNNEQFF.

The rearrangement uses TRBV12-3 or TRBV12-4 and TRBJ2-2. The CDR3 sequence is 12 residues long. The CDR3 here is CASRRTIGELFF.

V and J are TRBV11-2 and TRBJ2-3. In germline, CDR1 is SGHAT, CDR2 FQNNGV. The CDR3 contains 15 residues. The CDR3 loop reads CASSFGVWSTDTQYF.

The chain carries TRBV6-5 and TRBJ2-2; TCRdb proposes TRBD2, but this gene call is untestable without DNA. This CDR3 comprises 15 residues. Germline-derived CDR1 and CDR2 are MNHEY and SVGAGI. CDR3: CASSYSGLGTGELFF.

J is TRBJ2-5 and V is TRBV5-1; TCRdb names TRBD1, which stays unverified in the absence of DNA. This CDR3 has 15 residues. CDR1 and CDR2 from the germline V gene are SGHRS and YFSETQ. The CDR3 sequence is CASSLGAGAQETQYF.

V and J are TRBV20-1 and TRBJ2-7; the D gene TCRdb calls, TRBD2, cannot be checked with no DNA. In germline, CDR1 is DFQATT, CDR2 SNEGSKA (reference sequence). The CDR3 loop spans 14 amino acids. The CDR3 protein is CSARKRDHSYEQYF.

The chain links TRBV4-3 to TRBJ1-2. This CDR3 region has 15 residues. Germline assignment: CDR1 LGHNA and CDR2 YSLEER. CDR3 loop: CASSQVLKDGLGYTF.

The chain employs TRBV20-1 and TRBJ1-4; absent DNA, TCRdb's TRBD1 call cannot be checked. Germline assignment: CDR1 DFQATT and CDR2 SNEGSKA (reference sequence). This CDR3 has 16 residues. The CDR3 reads CSASPFPRGTNEKLFF.

This rearrangement joins TRBV19 to TRBJ1-2; TCRdb's D call, TRBD1, is unchecked because there is no DNA. The CDR3 length is 15 residues. CDR1 and CDR2 (germline): LNHDA, SQIVND (reference sequence). The CDR3 sequence: CASHRTEPGRAGYTF. The whole variable domain, filled in from reference TRBV19 and TRBJ1-2, reads DGGITQSPKYLFRKEGQNVTLSCEQNLNHDAMYWYRQDPGQGLRLIYYSQIVNDFQKGDIAEGYSVSREKKESFPLTVTSAQKNPTAFYLCASHRTEPGRAGYTFGSGTRLTVV.

The gene calls are TRBV28 and TRBJ2-1; TCRdb selects TRBD1, and the lack of DNA leaves this call unchecked. The CDR3 loop spans 15 amino acids. Germline CDR1 and CDR2: MDHEN and SYDVKM. Here the CDR3 reads CASSRGLNWGNEQFF.

V usage is TRBV29-1 and J usage is TRBJ2-7; TCRdb returns TRBD1, unconfirmable since there is no DNA. The CDR3 covers 12 residues. Looked up from germline, CDR1 is SQVTM and CDR2 is ANQGSEA. The CDR3 here is CSIRGRGYEQYF.

The V call is TRBV4-1, the J call TRBJ2-1; lacking DNA, the TRBD1 call made by TCRdb goes unchecked. Germline-derived CDR1 and CDR2 are MGHRA and YSYEKL. This CDR3 has 15 amino acids. The chain's CDR3 is CASSQRDRVRNEQFF.

The J gene is TRBJ2-1, the V gene TRBV10-3; TCRdb gives TRBD2 as the D gene, but with no DNA this cannot be confirmed. The CDR3 spans 13 residues. Germline V gives CDR1 ENHRY, CDR2 SYGVKD. This CDR3 is CAISGTSGNEQFF.

The chain carries TRBV7-3 and TRBJ2-2; the D gene TCRdb calls, TRBD2, cannot be checked with no DNA. The CDR3 length is 14 residues. Germline V gives CDR1 SGHTA, CDR2 FQGTGA. The chain's CDR3 is CASSSGLVGGELFF.

The V and J genes are TRBV19 and TRBJ1-2. There are 15 residues in the CDR3. Germline V gene lookup returns CDR1 LNHDA and CDR2 SQIVND (reference sequence). CDR3 residues: CASSVDLHNVQGYTF. The entire variable domain, with the rest obtained from reference TRBV19 and TRBJ1-2, is as follows: DGGITQSPKYLFRKEGQNVTLSCEQNLNHDAMYWYRQDPGQGLRLIYYSQIVNDFQKGDIAEGYSVSREKKESFPLTVTSAQKNPTAFYLCASSVDLHNVQGYTFGSGTRLTVV.

The chain recombines TRBV7-9 with TRBJ2-5. Germline lookup yields CDR1 SEHNR and CDR2 FQNEAQ (reference sequence). The CDR3 is 14 residues long. The CDR3 region is CASRRRGFGETQYF.